Listed below are T cell receptor beta chains from one sample, sequenced in a study of OX40 agonist ivuxolimab in advanced cancers. The method was immunoSEQ multiplex PCR; TCRdb's version includes in-frame clones alone and lacks a portion of them. The profile shows approximately 98,000 clones, 91% of them singletons. The material sequenced was CD4+ or CD8+ T cells sorted from blood, taken in a trial of the OX40 agonist ivuxolimab. These receptors all come from an adult with an advanced solid tumor such as melanoma, head and neck, liver or kidney cancer. Each CDR3 is given with its conserved first and last residue. A D gene is named only where the DNA matches it firmly. A clone size is listed for some rows: how often the clone was seen (once, few, many), or a class if it is expanded.

D	size	V	J	CDR3	DNA
-	-	TRBV18	TRBJ1-6	CASSPPVLARRSVLDSPLHF	TGTGCCAGCTCACCACCTGTATTGGCCCGCAGATCGGTCCTGGATTCACCCCTCCACTTT
-	-	TRBV10-3	TRBJ1-1	CASSEAGRVYASTEAFF	TGTGCCAGCAGTGAAGCGGGCAGGGTGTACGCGAGCACTGAAGCTTTCTTT
-	-	TRBV9	TRBJ2-5	CASSVDRAEETQYF	TGTGCCAGCAGCGTAGACAGGGCTGAGGAGACCCAGTACTTC
TRBD2	-	TRBV2	TRBJ2-3	CASSEPTSGSTDTQYF	TGTGCCAGCAGTGAACCAACTAGCGGTAGCACAGATACGCAGTATTTT
TRBD1	many	TRBV5-4	TRBJ1-2	CASSRDRGEGYTF	TGTGCCAGCAGTCGTGACAGGGGCGAAGGCTACACCTTC
TRBD1	once	TRBV5-8	TRBJ2-7	CASSSQQGIPYEQYF	TGTGCCAGCAGCTCGCAACAGGGGATTCCCTACGAGCAGTACTTC
TRBD1	-	TRBV29-1	TRBJ1-2	CSASDRGDYGYTF	TGCAGCGCATCGGACAGGGGAGACTATGGCTACACCTTC
-	once	TRBV5-3	TRBJ2-2	CARIHGGCGTGELFF	TGTGCCAGGATCCATGGGGGCTGCGGCACCGGGGAGCTGTTTTTT
TRBD1	-	TRBV9	TRBJ2-7	CASSAGQGPFYEQYF	TGTGCCAGCAGCGCCGGACAGGGGCCGTTCTACGAGCAGTACTTC
-	-	TRBV2	TRBJ1-4	CASSLRRLVEKLFF	TGTGCCAGCAGCCTCAGGAGGCTTGTAGAAAAACTGTTTTTT
TRBD1	-	TRBV5-4	TRBJ2-5	CASTIPGQRQETQYF	TGTGCCAGCACCATTCCGGGACAGAGACAAGAGACCCAGTACTTC
TRBD2	-	TRBV9	TRBJ2-1	CASSVPGAGSYNEQFF	TGTGCCAGCAGCGTACCAGGAGCGGGGTCCTACAATGAGCAGTTCTTC
-	-	TRBV30	TRBJ2-5	CAWSVFRGVKETQYF	TGTGCCTGGAGTGTATTCAGGGGGGTAAAAGAGACCCAGTACTTC
TRBD1	-	TRBV5-4	TRBJ1-2	CASSLSGGGGYTF	TGTGCCAGCAGCTTGTCAGGGGGCGGTGGCTACACCTTC
TRBD2	-	TRBV30	TRBJ2-7	CATDRGTSGSSYEQYF	TGTGCCACAGACCGTGGGACTAGCGGGAGTAGCTACGAGCAGTACTTC
-	-	TRBV18	TRBJ1-3	CASSPQNSGNTIYF	TGTGCCAGCTCACCGCAGAACTCTGGAAACACCATATATTTT